These T cell receptor beta chains were read from a single sample in a study of cytomegalovirus exposure and HLA in healthy donors. Here immunoSEQ multiplex PCR was the method, and the copy in TCRdb shows in-frame clones only, minus some. This table holds about 200,000 clones, 75% to 85% found once. Sequencing was carried out using PBMCs. The receptors come from a woman between 50 and 59 years old in good health and CMV-seronegative. Both conserved end residues are part of each CDR3. D genes are given only for firm matches. Rows give clone size only sometimes, using once, few, many, or a class for an expanded clone.

d_call | clone_size | j_call | v_call | cdr3_nt | cdr3_aa
- | - | TRBJ1-1 | TRBV10-3 | TGTGCCAGCAGGAGTAACACTGAAGCTTTCTTT | CASRSNTEAFF
TRBD2 | - | TRBJ2-7 | TRBV18 | TGTGCCAGCTCACGGGAGGGGTTCTCCTACGAGCAGTACTTC | CASSREGFSYEQYF
- | - | TRBJ2-7 | TRBV11-2 | TGTGCCAGCAGCTTAGATTTCGACGAGCAGTACTTC | CASSLDFDEQYF
TRBD1 | - | TRBJ2-5 | TRBV19 | TGTGCCAGTAGTGATCGAGGGACAGGACAAGAGACCCAGTACTTC | CASSDRGTGQETQYF
TRBD1 | - | TRBJ2-5 | TRBV5-4 | TGTGCCAGCAGCGAGAGGCGGACAGGGGTCGGGACCCAGTACTTC | CASSERRTGVGTQYF
- | - | TRBJ2-6 | TRBV7-2 | TGTGCCAGCAGTACTCTCAGGGGTGTCAACGTCCTGACTTTC | CASSTLRGVNVLTF
- | - | TRBJ2-2 | TRBV19 | TGTGCCAGTAGGATTAGCGGTGGAGGGCGCGCCGGGGAGCTGTTTTTT | CASRISGGGRAGELFF
- | - | TRBJ2-6 | TRBV28 | TGTGCCAGCAGCACCCCAGGGACTGGGGCCAACGTCCTGACTTTC | CASSTPGTGANVLTF
- | - | TRBJ1-3 | TRBV28 | TGTGCCAGCAGTTTCATGGGGGCCTCTGGAAACACCATATATTTT | CASSFMGASGNTIYF
- | - | TRBJ2-5 | TRBV2 | TGTGCCAGCAGTTCGACACCCGGAAAGTTTCAAGAGACCCAGTACTTC | CASSSTPGKFQETQYF
TRBD1 | - | TRBJ1-2 | TRBV9 | TGTGCCAGCAGCGTCGACCCGGGACAGGGCTCTGAGTATGGCTACACCTTC | CASSVDPGQGSEYGYTF
- | - | TRBJ2-4 | TRBV15 | TGTGCCACCAGCACCCGGGATCCGGAGAGCAAAAACATTCAGTACTTC | CATSTRDPESKNIQYF
TRBD1 | - | TRBJ2-7 | TRBV18 | TGTGCCAGCTCACCCAGGACAGGGTTGCGCGAGCAGTACTTC | CASSPRTGLREQYF
- | - | TRBJ2-3 | TRBV20-1 | TGCAGTGCTTCGAGCACAGATACGCAGTATTTT | CSASSTDTQYF
TRBD2 | - | TRBJ2-7 | TRBV5-4 | TGTGCCAGCAGCTTGACTAGCGGGACCGGTGAGCAGTACTTC | CASSLTSGTGEQYF
- | - | TRBJ2-2 | TRBV28 | TGTGCCAGCAGTCGAGGTAATCGCGGGGAGCTGTTTTTT | CASSRGNRGELFF
- | - | TRBJ1-1 | TRBV14 | TGTGCCAGCAGCCCCCAGATGAACACTGAAGCTTTCTTT | CASSPQMNTEAFF
TRBD1 | - | TRBJ2-7 | TRBV6-1 | TGTGCCAGCACTAGGACAGGGATCTCCTACGAGCAGTACTTC | CASTRTGISYEQYF
TRBD2 | - | TRBJ2-7 | TRBV14 | TGTGCCAGCAGCCGGGGACTAGCGGGAGCGGAGCAGTACTTC | CASSRGLAGAEQYF
- | - | TRBJ2-2 | TRBV7-9 | TGTGCCAGCAGCTTAGAACTCCTCACCGGGGAGCTGTTTTTT | CASSLELLTGELFF
TRBD2 | once | TRBJ2-7 | TRBV27 | TGTGCCAGCAGTTTATTAGCGGGAGCTATCCCCTACGAGCAGTACTTC | CASSLLAGAIPYEQYF
TRBD1 | - | TRBJ2-7 | TRBV11-2 | TGTGCCAGCAGCCCAAAGTGGGACAGTGTCTACGAGCAGTACTTC | CASSPKWDSVYEQYF